Detailed here is one TCR beta chain. The source of the sample is a study of blood T cell repertoires in COVID-19. Whole-study context: Sites in the United States, Italy and Spain provided acute and convalescent COVID-19 samples.

Under the authors' procedure: Amplification with reference gene primers provided the estimates of nucleated cell counts. Only in-frame clones appear in the TCRdb table, and some are missing; sequencing was by immunoSEQ multiplex PCR. D and trimming come from the DNA, and the V and J calls and clone size come from that table. The table has more than 110,000 clones, about 75% seen once. The cohort comprised adults aged about 18 to 100 years residing in 20 to 25 US areas. This CDR3 is 14 amino acids long. From germline, CDR1 is MNHEY and CDR2 SMNVEV (reference sequence). J lost 13 bases, V lost 4 bases, and 8 bases had no gene match.

The V call is TRBV27, the J call TRBJ2-2; 11 bases align to TRBD1. The sample was PBMCs or T cells enriched from blood (not recorded which). The receptor was derived from a woman between 45 and 60 years old who had recovered from COVID-19. The CDR3 loop reads CASSYLGQGEGLFF. CDR3 DNA: TGTGCCAGCAGTTACCTGGGACAGGGGGAGGGGCTGTTTTTT.